The 3 T cell receptor beta chains presented below share a single source sample, sequenced in a study of radiation and T cells in renal cell carcinoma. Specified time point: blood 2 weeks post-SBRT. The treatment is: 15 Gy SBRT to primary tumor, nephrectomy 4 weeks later. The protocol was immunoSEQ multiplex PCR, while the TCRdb copy is restricted to in-frame clones and leaves out a portion. The sample includes roughly 130,000 clones, approximately 75% of them seen just once. The sequencing here drew on blood, taken from a patient whose treatment included radiotherapy and nephrectomy. These receptors were collected from an older woman with renal cell carcinoma.

The rearrangement joins TRBV19 to TRBJ1-5; 12 nucleotides match TRBD1. The CDR3 consists of 15 residues. The ends lost 5 bases at V and 5 bases at J; junction bases unmatched: 4. Germline V CDR1 and CDR2: LNHDA, SQIVND (reference sequence). The CDR3 is CASSSGTGGYQPQHF. The CDR3 DNA reads as TGTGCCAGTAGTTCCGGGACAGGGGGCTATCAGCCCCAGCATTTT.

Points on this clone: The junction does not match germline at one end; this may be a read error. The chain carries TRBV7-7 and TRBJ2-5, with D unresolved. The CDR3 has 15 residues. The germline gives CDR1 SSHAT, CDR2 FNYEAQ (reference sequence). Written as DNA, the CDR3 is TGTGCTAGCAGCTTACGGCGGAACAACCAAGAGACCCAGTACTTC. Translated, it gives CASSLRRNNQETQYF. The complete variable domain, with remaining parts taken from reference TRBV7-7 and TRBJ2-5, reads GAGVSQSPRYKVTKRGQDVTLRCDPISSHATLYWYQQALGQGPEFLTYFNYEAQPDKSGLPSDRFSAERPEGSISTLTIQRTEQRDSAMYRCASSLRRNNQETQYFGPGTRLLVL.

This chain links TRBV18 with TRBJ1-4, with a tentative D call TRBD1 (6 bases). V was shortened by 2 bases and J by 5 bases, with 18 bases between the two germline ends. The CDR3 length is 17 residues. Germline loops: CDR1 KGHSH, CDR2 LQKENI. The CDR3 region has the DNA TGTGCCAGCTCACCAAATCTGGTGACAGGCGGGAATGAAAAACTGTTTTTT. Protein sequence: CASSPNLVTGGNEKLFF.